The 26 T cell receptor beta chains below all came from one sample that was sequenced in a study of sequential checkpoint blockade in melanoma. The treatment is: randomized to nivolumab then ipilimumab (arm A) or the reverse (arm B). Measured with immunoSEQ multiplex PCR; TCRdb has only the in-frame clones, and not every one. The repertoire holds around 11,000 clones, with roughly three fifths as singletons. The sample here was CD8+ T cells sorted from blood (inferred from file names), taken from a patient given nivolumab and ipilimumab in sequence. Receptors originate from a human donor with melanoma.

The chain combines TRBV28 with TRBJ2-7; 7 bases map to TRBD1. Germline CDR1 and CDR2: MDHEN and SYDVKM. V shed 1 base and J 3 bases; nucleotides not matched to a gene: 6. CDR3 length equals 15 residues. CDR3 DNA: TGTGCCAGCAGTTTATTGCTGACAGGGAGCTACGAGCAGTACTTC. It is translated as CASSLLLTGSYEQYF.

The chain has TRBV6-5 and TRBJ1-1, with TRBD1 as a possible D gene (5 bases). V was clipped by 5 bases and J by 2 bases, with 12 bases between them. Germline values: CDR1 MNHEY, CDR2 SVGAGI. The CDR3 is 14 residues long. CDR3 sequence: CASSRGLTNTEAFF. CDR3 DNA sequence: TGTGCCAGCAGTAGGGGACTCACAAACACTGAAGCTTTCTTT.

This clone is categorized as medium-sized (0.01 to 0.1%). V usage is TRBV19 and J usage is TRBJ2-1; no definite D call. From germline, CDR1 is LNHDA and CDR2 SQIVND (reference sequence). Trimming took off 3 bases at V and 8 bases at J, with 11 bases between the two ends. The CDR3 has 13 amino acids. Written as DNA, the CDR3 is TGTGCCAGTAGTATTAGAATTTTGGATGAGCAGTTCTTC. It translates to CASSIRILDEQFF.

CDR3 loop: CASSSIRGQGGETDTQYF. CDR3 nucleotides: TGTGCCAGCAGTAGCATACGGGGACAGGGAGGGGAGACAGATACGCAGTATTTT. V is TRBV28 and J is TRBJ2-3; 9 bases agree with TRBD1. V was pared by 5 bases and J by 3 bases, with 15 bases of the junction left unmatched. The V gene's germline CDR1 is MDHEN and CDR2 SYDVKM. The CDR3 spans 18 residues.

The rearrangement joins TRBV11-2 to TRBJ2-7; D not certain. Germline lookup yields CDR1 SGHAT and CDR2 FQNNGV. The CDR3 consists of 12 residues. V shed 2 bases and J shed 3 bases, with 5 bases lying between them. The DNA for the CDR3 is TGTGCCAGCAGCTTATCTCTCTACGAGCAGTACTTC. It encodes CASSLSLYEQYF.

The chain carries TRBV9 and TRBJ1-3; the match to TRBD1 covers 9 bases. V gave up 4 bases and J gave up 7 bases; unmatched junction bases: 9. Germline CDR1 is SGDLS and CDR2 is YYNGEE. The CDR3 loop spans 15 amino acids. For the CDR3, the DNA is TGTGCCAGCAGCATTACAGGGGGCATCAGTAACACCATATATTTT. Translated, it gives CASSITGGISNTIYF.

The chain uses TRBV29-1 and TRBJ2-3; D might be TRBD1 (6 bases). This CDR3 is 14 amino acids long. The V gene lost 7 bases and the J gene lost 8 bases, with 22 bases spanning the gap. CDR1 is SQVTM and CDR2 is ANQGSEA in the germline V gene. The CDR3 region has the DNA TGCAGCGGGGGGCGAGTGGGGGCGACTGGTACGCAGTATTTT. This encodes CSGGRVGATGTQYF.

This rearrangement joins TRBV6-4 to TRBJ2-1, with TRBD2 identical over 11 bases. Looked up from germline, CDR1 is MRHNA and CDR2 is SNTAGT. The CDR3 is made up of 15 amino acids. Losses at the gene ends were 6 bases for V and 8 bases for J; bases not matched to a gene: 9. The CDR3 DNA is TGTGCCAGCAGCCCCTTAGCGGGAGGGTTGGATGAGCAGTTCTTC. Its translation: CASSPLAGGLDEQFF.

This clone was observed a few times. The chain employs TRBV7-6 and TRBJ2-7, with a weak D call TRBD2 (5 bases). V dropped 1 base and J dropped 3 bases, with 13 bases sitting between them. The CDR3 consists of 15 residues. Germline CDR1 reads SGHVS; CDR2 reads FNYEAQ. The CDR3 loop reads CASSLEASRNYEQYF. As DNA, the CDR3 is TGTGCCAGCAGCTTAGAGGCTAGCAGAAACTACGAGCAGTACTTC.

The V gene is TRBV27, the J gene TRBJ2-1; possible D gene TRBD2, 5 bases. V gave up 6 bases and J gave up 3 bases, with 15 bases separating them. The CDR3 is made up of 15 amino acids. Germline V CDR1 and CDR2: MNHEY, SMNVEV (reference sequence). The CDR3 bases are TGTGCCAGCAGGGACGACGGGGTGGTCTACAATGAGCAGTTCTTC. Encoded protein: CASRDDGVVYNEQFF.

This clone appeared a few times. The V gene is TRBV28, the J gene TRBJ1-2; 10 bases match TRBD1. CDR1 MDHEN and CDR2 SYDVKM come from the germline V gene. This CDR3 region has 15 residues. J was trimmed by 4 bases and V by 3 bases; bases with no gene match: 5. DNA for the CDR3: TGTGCCAGCAGTTTTTTGGACAGGGGGATCTATGGCTACACCTTC. This gives the protein CASSFLDRGIYGYTF.

The chain carries TRBV19 and TRBJ1-2, with D perhaps TRBD1 (5 bases). V was pared by 10 bases and J by 3 bases, with 12 bases between. The CDR3 length is 12 residues. The germline CDR1 and CDR2 sequences are LNHDA and SQIVND (reference sequence). The CDR3, as DNA: TGTGCCACGGCAGGGTGGGACTATGGCTACACCTTC. Translation: CATAGWDYGYTF. Combining the CDR3 with reference TRBV19 and TRBJ1-2 gives the whole variable domain DGGITQSPKYLFRKEGQNVTLSCEQNLNHDAMYWYRQDPGQGLRLIYYSQIVNDFQKGDIAEGYSVSREKKESFPLTVTSAQKNPTAFYLCATAGWDYGYTFGSGTRLTVV.

The genes are TRBV6-5 and TRBJ2-1; TRBD1 is a possible D gene (5 bases). V lost 3 bases, J lost 12 bases, and 9 bases lay in between. Germline V gene sequence: CDR1 MNHEY, CDR2 SVGAGI. This CDR3 has 11 residues. The CDR3 loop is CASSYGQGQFF. Here the CDR3 DNA reads TGTGCCAGCAGTTATGGGCAGGGGCAGTTCTTC.

The table lists this clone with a few counts. The junction departs from the called germline gene at one end, perhaps through a read error. CDR3 sequence: CASSQDRAGSGNTIYF. DNA of the CDR3: TGCGCCAGCAGCCAAGATCGGGCTGGGAGTGGAAACACCATATATTTT. The chain recombines TRBV11-2 with TRBJ1-3; D is undetermined. This CDR3 region has 16 residues. Germline V gene sequence: CDR1 SGHAT, CDR2 FQNNGV.

A few counts support this clone. This chain joins TRBV6-6 and TRBJ2-7; D is possibly TRBD2 (5 bases). Trimming cost V 4 bases and J 3 bases, with 16 bases left between them. This CDR3 is built from 15 residues. The V gene's germline CDR1 is MNHNY and CDR2 SVGAGI (reference sequence). In DNA, the CDR3 is TGTGCCAGCAGTTTATTAGGAGGTCCCCTCTACGAGCAGTACTTC. It yields the protein CASSLLGGPLYEQYF.

The J gene is TRBJ2-7, the V gene TRBV13, with unresolved D. The V and J ends lost 6 bases and 3 bases respectively, with 12 bases between them. Germline V gene sequence: CDR1 PRHDT, CDR2 FYEKMQ (reference sequence). The CDR3 consists of 13 residues. The CDR3 coding sequence is TGTGCCAGCAGTTCCGGGTCATACTACGAGCAGTACTTC. It translates to CASSSGSYYEQYF.

The rearrangement links TRBV5-5 to TRBJ2-3, with TRBD2 matching over 9 bases. The CDR3 sequence is 17 residues long. The V and J ends lost 0 bases and 1 base, in that order; junction bases with no gene match: 6. The germline V gene has CDR1 SGHKS and CDR2 YYEKEE (reference sequence). The CDR3 region has the DNA TGTGCCAGCAGCTTGGATTGGGTAGCGGGAGGCACAGATACGCAGTATTTT. Its translation is CASSLDWVAGGTDTQYF.

V gene TRBV4-3 combines with J gene TRBJ1-1; D is undetermined. V was pared by 0 bases and J by 5 bases, with 13 bases between. The CDR3 is 15 amino acids. Looked up from germline, CDR1 is LGHNA and CDR2 is YSLEER. CDR3 region: CASSQDRSFQTEAFF. CDR3 nucleotides: TGCGCCAGCAGCCAAGATCGGAGCTTTCAGACTGAAGCTTTCTTT.

The CDR3 nucleotides read TGTGCCAGCAGTTGGGCCGGGACTGCGAACACCGGGGAGCTGTTTTTT. Its translation: CASSWAGTANTGELFF. The chain joins TRBV6-5 to TRBJ2-2; D might be TRBD2 (6 bases). With 4 bases removed from V and 0 bases from J, the gap between germline ends came to 12 bases. The germline CDR1 and CDR2 sequences are MNHEY and SVGAGI. This CDR3 comprises 16 residues.

The rearrangement joins TRBV25-1 to TRBJ1-1; a possible D gene is TRBD1 (5 bases). Germline CDR1 MGHDK, CDR2 SYGVNS. V dropped 5 bases and J dropped 5 bases, with 18 bases sitting between them. The CDR3 covers 15 residues. DNA of the CDR3: TGTGCCAGCAGTCGAACCTGGGGCTTAAATACTGAAGCTTTCTTT. It is translated as CASSRTWGLNTEAFF.

The chain joins TRBV4-3 to TRBJ2-2, with D possibly being TRBD1 (6 bases). The CDR3 is made up of 15 amino acids. V was pared by 1 base and J by 6 bases, with 12 bases between. Per germline, CDR1 LGHNA and CDR2 YSLEER. The CDR3 DNA reads as TGCGCCAGCAGCCAAGGTCCACAGGGCTCCGGGGAGCTGTTTTTT. This encodes CASSQGPQGSGELFF.

V is TRBV27 and J is TRBJ2-1, with 10 bases fitting TRBD2. With 3 bases clipped from V and 3 bases from J, the junction kept 2 bases outside the gene matches. The CDR3 runs 15 residues. CDR1 is MNHEY, CDR2 SMNVEV, per germline (reference sequence). CDR3 loop: CASSFGTSDYNEQFF. The CDR3 DNA reads as TGTGCCAGCAGTTTTGGGACTAGCGACTACAATGAGCAGTTCTTC.

The chain couples TRBV10-3 to TRBJ1-2; tentative D call: TRBD1 (6 bases). Trimming removed 2 bases at V and 4 bases at J, with 11 bases between. Germline V gene sequence: CDR1 ENHRY, CDR2 SYGVKD. The CDR3 runs to 14 residues. CDR3 loop: CAISEPGQFYGYTF. The CDR3 DNA is TGTGCCATCAGTGAGCCCGGACAGTTCTATGGCTACACCTTC.

The rearrangement links TRBV5-6 to TRBJ1-3; D unresolved. The CDR3 totals 16 residues. Germline V gene data show CDR1 as SGHDT and CDR2 as YYEEEE. The V end lost 0 bases, the J end lost 0 bases, and 10 bases lay between the germline ends. The chain's CDR3 is CASSLETDYSGNTIYF. The CDR3 bases are TGTGCCAGCAGCTTGGAGACTGATTACTCTGGAAACACCATATATTTT.

This clone is medium-sized within its sample. V gene TRBV15 combines with J gene TRBJ2-1, with 11 bases fitting TRBD2. This CDR3 comprises 16 residues. Germline lookup yields CDR1 LNHNV and CDR2 YYDKDF (reference sequence). The V gene end was trimmed by 3 bases and the J gene end by 0 bases; junction bases not matched to a gene: 1. CDR3 protein: CATSSTSGSSYNEQFF. CDR3 bases: TGTGCCACCAGCAGCACTAGCGGGAGCTCCTACAATGAGCAGTTCTTC.

The gene calls are TRBV5-6 and TRBJ2-7; 7 bases map to TRBD2. The CDR3 sequence is 17 residues long. After removal of 0 bases from V and 4 bases from J, the junction contained 13 bases not matched to a gene. Germline V gene data show CDR1 as SGHDT and CDR2 as YYEEEE. The CDR3 loop reads CASSLGGGLAAPYEQYF. CDR3 in DNA: TGTGCCAGCAGCTTGGGGGGGGGTCTAGCGGCTCCATACGAGCAGTACTTC.